This TCR beta chain stems from a study of cytomegalovirus exposure and HLA in healthy donors. CDR3 length: 15 residues. V shed 0 bases and J shed 8 bases, with 16 bases lying between them. Germline CDR1 SGHAT, CDR2 FQNNGV. It was with 60 Vbeta and 13 Jbeta primers that the PCR ran. Sequenced by immunoSEQ multiplex PCR; TCRdb stores in-frame clones only, minus some. This table has 200,000 to 250,000 clones, 60% to 80% appearing once. Sequences were obtained from PBMCs. The rearrangement links TRBV11-2 to TRBJ1-1; D perhaps matches TRBD1 (5 bases). The sequence came from a man aged 18 to 35 in good health and CMV-seronegative. Written as DNA, the CDR3 is TGTGCCAGCAGCTTAGATCAGCCAGGGTACCACGAAGCTTTCTTT. Encoded protein: CASSLDQPGYHEAFF.